This T cell receptor (beta chain) was sequenced during a study of CD8 T cells in cerebrospinal fluid in Alzheimer's disease. From its re-call of the 10x single-cell sequencing reads, TCRdb lists each CDR3 protein once, without DNA. This repertoire comprises over 1,100 distinct CDR3 sequences; its ten largest clones make up approximately 19%. The sample consisted of cerebrospinal fluid. The source of these receptors is a human donor with mild cognitive impairment.

The rearrangement links TRBV5-4 to TRBJ2-7; TCRdb gives TRBD1 as the D gene, but with no DNA this cannot be confirmed. The CDR3 is 15 amino acids. Germline values: CDR1 SGHNT, CDR2 YYREEE (reference sequence). The CDR3 here is CASSLATGGPREQYF.